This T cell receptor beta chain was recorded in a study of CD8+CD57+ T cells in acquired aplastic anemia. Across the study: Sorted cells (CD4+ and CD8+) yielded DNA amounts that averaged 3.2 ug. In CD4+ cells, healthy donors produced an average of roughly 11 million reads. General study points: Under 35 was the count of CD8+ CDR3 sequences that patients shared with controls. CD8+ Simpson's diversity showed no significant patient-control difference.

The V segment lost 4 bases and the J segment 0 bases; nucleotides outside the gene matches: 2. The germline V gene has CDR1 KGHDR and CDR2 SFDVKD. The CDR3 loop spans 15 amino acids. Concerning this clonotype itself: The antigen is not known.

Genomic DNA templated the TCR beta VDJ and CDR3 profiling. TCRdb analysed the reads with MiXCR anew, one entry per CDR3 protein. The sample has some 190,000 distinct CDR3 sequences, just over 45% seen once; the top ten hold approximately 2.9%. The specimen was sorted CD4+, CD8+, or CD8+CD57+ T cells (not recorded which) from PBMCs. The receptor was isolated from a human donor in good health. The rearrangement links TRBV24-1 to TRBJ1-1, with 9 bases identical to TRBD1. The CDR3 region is CATSDGQGMNTEAFF. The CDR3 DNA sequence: TGTGCCACCAGTGACGGACAGGGGATGAACACTGAAGCTTTCTTT.